These 28 T cell receptor beta chains originate from one sample sequenced in a study of metastatic and nonmetastatic thyroid tumors. TCRdb used MiXCR to call clones anew from the PCR reads. The sample lists approximately 23,000 clones, roughly 24% occurring once. None of the patients had undergone any treatment ahead of thyroid surgery. Specimen: blood. These receptors were collected from a male donor with papillary thyroid cancer or a benign thyroid nodule (not recorded which). Some clones in this sample may be carry-over from other donors' samples.

The genes are TRBV20-1 and TRBJ1-5; 7 bases line up with TRBD1. The CDR3 has 13 amino acids. V lost 6 bases to trimming and J lost 5 bases; unmatched junction nucleotides: 7. The germline CDR1 and CDR2 sequences are DFQATT and SNEGSKA (reference sequence). The chain's CDR3 is CSATGTEDQPQHF. The CDR3 DNA follows: TGCAGTGCAACCGGGACAGAGGATCAGCCCCAGCATTTT.

This clone was detected ten times or more. V usage is TRBV20-1 and J usage is TRBJ2-2, with D possibly matching TRBD2 (5 bases). Trimming took off 6 bases at V and 6 bases at J, with 8 bases between the two ends. This CDR3 has 11 residues. Germline V gives CDR1 DFQATT, CDR2 SNEGSKA (reference sequence). The DNA of the CDR3 is TGCAGTGCCAAGCGGTCCGGGGAGCTGTTTTTT. Translating it yields CSAKRSGELFF.

This chain connects TRBV19 to TRBJ1-3; D gene unclear. This CDR3 is 15 amino acids long. Germline CDR1 and CDR2: LNHDA and SQIVND (reference sequence). V shed 3 bases and J shed 0 bases, with 9 bases lying between them. CDR3 in amino acids: CASSMYSSSGNTIYF. CDR3 nucleotide sequence: TGTGCCAGTAGTATGTACAGCAGCTCTGGAAACACCATATATTTT. Filled out from reference TRBV19 and TRBJ1-3, the complete variable domain reads DGGITQSPKYLFRKEGQNVTLSCEQNLNHDAMYWYRQDPGQGLRLIYYSQIVNDFQKGDIAEGYSVSREKKESFPLTVTSAQKNPTAFYLCASSMYSSSGNTIYFGEGSWLTVV.

This clone has at least ten counts. The CDR3 DNA sequence: TGTGCCAGCAGCTCAGATTCCGGGACAACCTACAATGAGCAGTTCTTC. It codes for CASSSDSGTTYNEQFF. The rearrangement links TRBV11-3 to TRBJ2-1, with a tentative D call TRBD1 (6 bases). Per the germline V gene, CDR1 is SGHNT and CDR2 is YENEEA. Trimming pared 4 bases from V and 2 bases from J, leaving 15 bases between. The CDR3 contains 16 residues.

Concerning this clone: This could be a read error, since a much larger clone is one nucleotide away. V usage is TRBV5-4 and J usage is TRBJ2-7, with D uncertain. Trimming shortened V by 1 base and J by 5 bases, and 13 bases separated the two germline ends. Per germline, CDR1 SGHNT and CDR2 YYREEE (reference sequence). The CDR3 contains 14 residues. The CDR3 reads CASSLQPKDNEQYF. The CDR3 coding sequence is TGTGCCAGCAGCTTGCAACCGAAAGACAACGAGCAGTACTTC.

As for this clone: At one of its ends the junction is not consistent with the germline gene, which may arise from a read error. The chain employs TRBV24-1 and TRBJ1-2; D gene ambiguous. Germline-derived CDR1 and CDR2 are KGHDR and SFDVKD. The CDR3 covers 13 residues. Here the CDR3 DNA reads TGTGCCACCAGTGGTGTAGCTAACTATGACTACACCTTC. This gives the protein CATSGVANYDYTF.

This clone appeared many times. This chain links TRBV7-8 with TRBJ1-1; the D is unclear. The CDR3 runs 13 residues. With 3 bases removed from V and 8 bases from J, the gap between germline ends came to 13 bases. Per germline, CDR1 SGHVS and CDR2 FQNEAQ. CDR3 coding DNA: TGTGCCAGCAGCTTGACCCTCAAAGAAGAAGCTTTCTTT. This translates into CASSLTLKEEAFF.

This clone has ten or more counts. The chain employs TRBV7-9 and TRBJ2-7; 9 bases line up with TRBD1. The germline gives CDR1 SEHNR, CDR2 FQNEAQ (reference sequence). J gave up 6 bases and V 3 bases, and 9 bases lay outside the gene matches. CDR3 length equals 15 residues. The CDR3 is CASSFGQGFIGEQYF. The CDR3 bases are TGTGCCAGCAGCTTCGGACAGGGGTTTATCGGCGAGCAGTACTTC.

Many counts were recorded for this clone. The V call is TRBV28, the J call TRBJ1-5; tentatively, D is TRBD1 (5 bases). Trimming left V 8 bases short and J 6 bases short, with 11 bases between. The CDR3 covers 12 residues. Germline CDR1 is MDHEN and CDR2 is SYDVKM. The CDR3 reads CASLGGVQPQHF. DNA for the CDR3: TGTGCCAGCCTAGGAGGGGTTCAGCCCCAGCATTTT. Filled out from reference TRBV28 and TRBJ1-5, the complete variable domain reads DVKVTQSSRYLVKRTGEKVFLECVQDMDHENMFWYRQDPGLGLRLIYFSYDVKMKEKGDIPEGYSVSREKKERFSLILESASTNQTSMYLCASLGGVQPQHFGDGTRLSIL.

This clone was seen repeatedly, ten times or more. The V and J genes are TRBV9 and TRBJ2-2; no clear D gene. There are 16 residues in the CDR3. The V end was cut by 4 bases, the J end by 4 bases, with 17 bases between. Per the germline V gene, CDR1 is SGDLS and CDR2 is YYNGEE. The CDR3 reads CASSSDGNLGTGELFF. The CDR3 DNA is TGTGCCAGCAGCTCCGACGGAAATTTAGGCACCGGGGAGCTGTTTTTT.

This clone was observed at least ten times. An end of the junction differs from the germline gene, which may be a read error. The chain couples TRBV6-2 or TRBV6-3 to TRBJ2-2, with 8 positions matching TRBD2. CDR3 length: 17 amino acids. Germline CDR1 is MNHEY and CDR2 is SVGEGT. CDR3 sequence: CASSYSFSGISTGELFF. Written as DNA, the CDR3 is TGTGCTAGCAGTTACAGCTTTAGCGGGATTTCCACCGGGGAGCTGTTTTTT.

The table lists this clone with a few counts. A read error may be the cause here, since a much bigger clone is one base away. This chain connects TRBV29-1 to TRBJ1-2; D is uncertain. The germline V gene has CDR1 SQVTM and CDR2 ANQGSEA. There are 11 residues in the CDR3. V was trimmed by 3 bases and J by 4 bases, leaving 6 bases between them. For the CDR3, the DNA is TGCAGCGTTGACTCGGGCTATGGCTACACCTTC. The encoded protein is CSVDSGYGYTF.

Comments on this clone: The junction and the germline gene differ at one end; a read error may be behind it. The chain has TRBV19 and TRBJ2-3; TRBD2 aligns across 8 bases. The CDR3 runs to 16 residues. Germline V gives CDR1 LNHDA, CDR2 SQIVND (reference sequence). As DNA, the CDR3 is TGTGCCAGTAGTACCAGGACTAGCTGGGCCCCAGACACGCAGTATTTT. Amino acids: CASSTRTSWAPDTQYF.

The rearrangement links TRBV11-2 to TRBJ2-1; a weak D match, TRBD2 (6 bases). The CDR3 is 15 amino acids. Deletions cut 1 base from V and 9 bases from J, with 16 bases between. Germline CDR1 reads SGHAT; CDR2 reads FQNNGV. CDR3 region: CASSLGAIGSSEQFF. The CDR3 nucleotides are TGTGCCAGCAGCTTAGGGGCTATCGGGAGTTCTGAGCAGTTCTTC.

This clone was counted ten times or more. V and J are TRBV7-9 and TRBJ2-7; no clear D gene. This CDR3 region has 12 residues. Deletions cut 4 bases from V and 5 bases from J, with 9 bases between. CDR1 and CDR2 from the germline V gene are SEHNR and FQNEAQ (reference sequence). The CDR3 sequence is CASSSIGHEQYF. CDR3 bases: TGTGCCAGCAGCTCTATCGGGCACGAGCAGTACTTC.

This clone was counted at least ten times. The chain couples TRBV7-3 to TRBJ2-2; 7 bases are a match to TRBD2. Looked up from germline, CDR1 is SGHTA and CDR2 is FQGTGA. The CDR3 extends over 18 amino acids. V dropped 5 bases and J dropped 2; count of bases not matched to a gene: 14. The CDR3: CASSPQAGGGGNTGELFF. The CDR3 DNA sequence: TGTGCCAGCAGCCCCCAGGCTGGGGGGGGGGGAAACACCGGGGAGCTGTTTTTT.

This clone was counted only a few times. The chain carries TRBV6-5 and TRBJ2-7; TRBD1 agrees at 8 bases. The CDR3 sequence is 15 residues long. The germline V gene encodes CDR1 MNHEY and CDR2 SVGAGI. The ends lost 6 bases at V and 3 bases at J; junction bases unmatched: 10. CDR3 sequence: CASSLTTGEGYEQYF. The CDR3 DNA reads TGTGCCAGCAGCTTAACGACAGGGGAAGGCTACGAGCAGTACTTC.

This clone was observed many times. This sequence joins TRBV10-3 and TRBJ2-3; 11 positions agree with TRBD2. Trimming removed 5 bases from V and 0 bases from J; junction bases left unmatched: 7. Per the germline V gene, CDR1 is ENHRY and CDR2 is SYGVKD. CDR3 size: 17 residues. The CDR3 sequence: CAISTGLADTSTDTQYF. The CDR3 DNA reads TGTGCCATCAGTACGGGACTAGCGGACACTAGCACAGATACGCAGTATTTT.

This clone was seen repeatedly, ten times or more. The gene calls are TRBV7-9 and TRBJ2-7; 8 nucleotides align to TRBD2. V dropped 5 bases and J dropped 2; count of bases not matched to a gene: 8. In germline, CDR1 is SEHNR, CDR2 FQNEAQ (reference sequence). The CDR3 is made up of 15 amino acids. The CDR3 reads CASSLPGGRPYEQYF. CDR3 in DNA: TGTGCCAGCAGCCTACCAGGCGGGAGGCCCTACGAGCAGTACTTC.

This clone was detected only a few times. The rearrangement uses TRBV20-1 and TRBJ2-1; 9 bases are shared with TRBD1. Germline V gives CDR1 DFQATT, CDR2 SNEGSKA (reference sequence). The CDR3 spans 20 residues. J gave up 5 bases and V 1 base, and 21 bases lay outside the gene matches. For the CDR3, the DNA is TGCAGTGCTAGAGGACAAGGGACAGGGATACCCATTGGGTTGAACAATGAGCAGTTCTTC. Translation gives CSARGQGTGIPIGLNNEQFF.

This clone showed up many times. The chain employs TRBV11-2 and TRBJ2-5; 8 bases are shared with TRBD2. CDR1 SGHAT and CDR2 FQNNGV come from the germline V gene. J lost 7 bases, V lost 5 bases, and 9 bases had no gene match. The CDR3 runs 14 residues. CDR3 residues: CASSPGLAQATQYF. For the CDR3, the DNA is TGTGCCAGCAGCCCAGGACTAGCCCAGGCGACCCAGTACTTC.

Remarks on this clone: An end of the junction differs from the germline gene, which may be a read error. The chain has TRBV15 and TRBJ2-1; D is uncertain. In germline, CDR1 is LNHNV, CDR2 YYDKDF (reference sequence). The CDR3 is made up of 15 amino acids. The CDR3 protein is CATSRDQPSYKEQFF. The CDR3 nucleotides are TGTGCCACCAGTAGAGACCAGCCCTCCTACAAAGAGCAGTTCTTC.

At least ten counts were recorded for this clone. The chain carries TRBV18 and TRBJ1-2; D not resolved. CDR1 is KGHSH and CDR2 is LQKENI in the germline V gene. The CDR3 consists of 13 residues. Deletions cut 4 bases from V and 8 bases from J, with 14 bases between. The CDR3 loop is CASSRTQSEGYTF. CDR3 DNA: TGTGCCAGCTCACGGACCCAGAGTGAGGGCTACACCTTC. The whole variable domain, filled in from reference TRBV18 and TRBJ1-2, reads NAGVMQNPRHLVRRRGQEARLRCSPMKGHSHVYWYRQLPEEGLKFMVYLQKENIIDESGMPKERFSAEFPKEGPSILRIQQVVRGDSAAYFCASSRTQSEGYTFGSGTRLTVV.

This clone was found a few times. The V call is TRBV6-1, the J call TRBJ2-7, with a weak D call TRBD1 (5 bases). The CDR3 length is 14 residues. Germline V gives CDR1 MNHNS, CDR2 SASEGT. V dropped 5 bases and J dropped 1 base, with 12 bases sitting between them. The CDR3 DNA reads TGTGCCAGCAGTAAGGCAGGGTTTTCCTACGAGCAGTACTTC. As protein: CASSKAGFSYEQYF.

This chain uses TRBV30 with TRBJ1-2, with 11 bases matching TRBD1. Germline CDR1 reads GTSNPN; CDR2 reads SVGIG (reference sequence). V shed 4 bases and J 4 bases; nucleotides not matched to a gene: 8. There are 15 residues in the CDR3. The CDR3 sequence is CAWKRTGGIFYGYTF. Written as DNA, the CDR3 is TGTGCCTGGAAACGGACAGGGGGCATCTTCTATGGCTACACCTTC.

V gene TRBV11-2 combines with J gene TRBJ1-1, with TRBD1 as a possible D gene (6 bases). V was clipped by 7 bases and J by 6 bases, with 18 bases between them. This CDR3 spans 14 amino acids. Germline V gives CDR1 SGHAT, CDR2 FQNNGV. CDR3 in DNA: TGTGCCAGCACCTCAACGCCCCGACAGGCTGAAGCTTTCTTT. Translation gives CASTSTPRQAEAFF.

This clone was picked up a small number of times. The rearrangement links TRBV28 to TRBJ2-7; unclear D gene. CDR3 length: 14 amino acids. CDR1 and CDR2 from the germline V gene are MDHEN and SYDVKM. V was shortened by 1 base and J by 0 bases, with 7 bases between the two germline ends. Here the CDR3 DNA reads TGTGCCAGCAGTTTATTCCAAATCTCCTACGAGCAGTACTTC. It translates to CASSLFQISYEQYF.

In this sample, this clone turned up many times. The rearrangement links TRBV20-1 to TRBJ2-7; TRBD1 or TRBD2 may be the D gene (5 bases each). CDR3 size: 11 residues. Per the germline V gene, CDR1 is DFQATT and CDR2 is SNEGSKA (reference sequence). Trimming removed 5 bases at V and 4 bases at J, with 9 bases between. The CDR3 DNA reads as TGCAGTGCTGGGACCCCATACGAGCAGTACTTC. Translating it yields CSAGTPYEQYF.